This T cell receptor beta chain was recovered during a study of T cell repertoires in cytomegalovirus infection. Study-level information: The authors used CMV epitopes that were HLA-C-restricted (recently identified) and HLA-B-restricted (well studied). Indicated by public TCR beta signatures were CMV infection and matching HLA type. Findings and caveats of the study: CMV-specific TCR beta clonotypes restricted by HLA-C were the ones dominating the ex vivo response.

This clonotype has only a few counts. Its antigen is unidentified. Germline V lookup: CDR1 MNHEY, CDR2 SVGAGI. This CDR3 contains 17 residues. V lost 0 bases and J 2 bases, leaving 14 bases between the germline ends. TCRdb passed the reads through MiXCR, listing each CDR3 protein once. The table includes around 900,000 distinct CDR3 sequences, 30% to 40% detected once. The TCR was taken from a human donor in good health (CMV status not recorded). Some clones in this sample may be carry-over from other donors' samples. The V call is TRBV6-5, the J call TRBJ1-5; D is uncertain. The sequenced sample was cultured CD8+ T cells from PBMCs, obtained from culture after CMV antigen stimulation. CDR3 protein: CASSYSVGGLGNQPQHF. The CDR3 coding sequence is TGTGCCAGCAGTTACTCGGTCGGAGGGTTAGGCAATCAGCCCCAGCATTTT.